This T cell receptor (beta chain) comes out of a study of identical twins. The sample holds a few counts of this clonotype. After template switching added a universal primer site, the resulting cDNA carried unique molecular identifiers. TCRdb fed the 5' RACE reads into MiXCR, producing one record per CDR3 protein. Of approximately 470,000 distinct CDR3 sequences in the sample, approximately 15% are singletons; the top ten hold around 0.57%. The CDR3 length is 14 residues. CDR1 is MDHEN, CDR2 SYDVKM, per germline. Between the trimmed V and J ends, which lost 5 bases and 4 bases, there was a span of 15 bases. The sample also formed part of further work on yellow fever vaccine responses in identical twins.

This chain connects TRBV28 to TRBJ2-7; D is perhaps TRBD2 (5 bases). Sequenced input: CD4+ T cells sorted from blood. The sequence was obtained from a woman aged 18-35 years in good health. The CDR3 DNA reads TGTGCCAGCAGTGAGGCCACGGACTTGTACGAGCAGTACTTC. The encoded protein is CASSEATDLYEQYF.